This record looks at one TCR beta chain sequence and its context. Its specificity is not known. Regarding treatment: 10-day PBMC culture with coronavirus spike peptide pools or control peptides (ViraFEST assay). CD4+ T cells of the unexposed donor were collected before the COVID-19 pandemic (2011-2018). The CDR3 contains 15 residues. V lost 3 bases and J 9 bases, leaving 20 bases between the germline ends. Per germline, CDR1 SNHLY and CDR2 FYNNEI. The sample originates from a study of vaccination and CD4 T cells after COVID-19. Looking at the study overall: The cells were exposed to overlapping spike peptides originating from SARS-CoV-2, HCoV-NL63, HCoV-OC43 and HCoV-229E for stimulation.

An Oncomine TCR Beta short-read assay was used to sequence the DNA from cultured CD4+ T cells. TCRdb processed the PCR reads anew with MiXCR; each CDR3 protein has one entry. The profile shows roughly 6,200 distinct CDR3 sequences, roughly 49% of them singletons. The genes are TRBV2 and TRBJ1-2, with D possibly being TRBD1 (6 bases). The sample taken for sequencing was CD4+ T cells from blood, cultured in vitro. This sequence was found in a human donor in good health. The CDR3 region is CASSDGWGGPMSYTF. The CDR3 DNA reads as TGTGCCAGCAGTGATGGTTGGGGGGGCCCTATGAGCTACACCTTC.